This T cell receptor (beta chain) stems from a study of shared clonotypes between healthy human individuals. Remarks on this clone: The identical CDR3 is also encoded by other nucleotide sequences in the sample.

Sequencing was at deep level. Profiled with immunoSEQ multiplex PCR; TCRdb holds only in-frame clones, not every one. This sample has about 2,500,000 clones, with roughly nine tenths found just once. V lost 3 bases to trimming and J lost 0 bases; unmatched junction nucleotides: 0. CDR3 length: 16 residues. From germline, CDR1 is SGHVS and CDR2 FNYEAQ. The TCR originated in a man younger than 35 in good health. J is TRBJ2-2 and V is TRBV7-6; 11 bases align to TRBD1. Source material: naive CD4+ T cells sorted from blood. Specified subset: CD45RA+ positively selected. In DNA, the CDR3 is TGTGCCAGCAGCTTGGGACAGGGGGCGAACACCGGGGAGCTGTTTTTT. This sequence encodes CASSLGQGANTGELFF. Variable domain in full (rest from reference TRBV7-6 and TRBJ2-2): GAGVSQSPRYKVTKRGQDVALRCDPISGHVSLYWYRQALGQGPEFLTYFNYEAQQDKSGLPNDRFSAERPEGSISTLTIQRTEQRDSAMYRCASSLGQGANTGELFFGEGSRLTVL.